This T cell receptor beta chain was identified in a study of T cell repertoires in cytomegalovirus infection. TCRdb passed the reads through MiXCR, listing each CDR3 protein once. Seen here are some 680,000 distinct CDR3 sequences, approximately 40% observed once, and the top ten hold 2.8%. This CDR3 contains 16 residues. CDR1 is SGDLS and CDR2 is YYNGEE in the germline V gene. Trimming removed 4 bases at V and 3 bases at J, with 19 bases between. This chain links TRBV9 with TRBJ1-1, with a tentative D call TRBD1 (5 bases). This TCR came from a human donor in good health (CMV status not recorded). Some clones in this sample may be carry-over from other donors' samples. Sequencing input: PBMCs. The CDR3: CASSLRGNGLDTEAFF. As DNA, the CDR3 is TGTGCCAGCAGCCTCCGGGGGAACGGGTTGGACACTGAAGCTTTCTTT. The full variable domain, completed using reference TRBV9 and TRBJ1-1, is DSGVTQTPKHLITATGQRVTLRCSPRSGDLSVYWYQQSLDQGLQFLIQYYNGEERAKGNILERFSAQQFPDLHSELNLSSLELGDSALYFCASSLRGNGLDTEAFFGQGTRLTVV.